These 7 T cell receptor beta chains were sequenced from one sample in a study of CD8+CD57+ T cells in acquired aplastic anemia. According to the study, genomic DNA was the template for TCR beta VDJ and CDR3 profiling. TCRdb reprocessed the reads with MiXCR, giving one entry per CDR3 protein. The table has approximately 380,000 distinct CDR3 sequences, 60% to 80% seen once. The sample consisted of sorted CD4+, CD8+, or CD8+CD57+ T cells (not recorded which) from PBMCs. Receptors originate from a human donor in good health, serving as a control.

The CDR3 is CASSLGARAAHGYTF. The CDR3 bases are TGTGCCAGCAGCTTAGGGGCAAGGGCAGCGCATGGCTACACCTTC. V is TRBV9 and J is TRBJ1-2, with a tentative D call TRBD1 (5 bases). V lost 4 bases to trimming and J lost 6 bases, with 19 bases between them. The CDR3 consists of 15 residues. Germline CDR1 SGDLS, CDR2 YYNGEE.

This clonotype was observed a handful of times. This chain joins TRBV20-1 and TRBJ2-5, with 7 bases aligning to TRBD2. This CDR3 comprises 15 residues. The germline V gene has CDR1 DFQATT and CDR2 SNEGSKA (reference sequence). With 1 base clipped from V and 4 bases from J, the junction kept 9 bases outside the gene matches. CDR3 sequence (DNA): TGCAGTGCTAGAGCCCTGGGAGGACTAGGAGAGACCCAGTACTTC. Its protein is CSARALGGLGETQYF.

The CDR3 sequence: CASEKTGSIPYGYTF. The CDR3 DNA follows: TGTGCCAGCGAGAAGACAGGCTCAATCCCCTATGGCTACACCTTC. This sequence joins TRBV5-4 and TRBJ1-2; a possible D gene is TRBD1 (6 bases). Germline V gene data show CDR1 as SGHNT and CDR2 as YYREEE (reference sequence). V was clipped by 7 bases and J by 4 bases, with 20 bases between them. CDR3 length: 15 amino acids.

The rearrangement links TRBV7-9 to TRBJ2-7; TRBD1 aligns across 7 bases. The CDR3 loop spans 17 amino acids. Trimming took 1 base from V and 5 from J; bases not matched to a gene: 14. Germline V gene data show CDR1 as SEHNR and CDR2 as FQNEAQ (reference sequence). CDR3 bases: TGTGCCAGCAGCTTAGACAGGGGAGAGCCAGAGTACCACGAGCAGTACTTC. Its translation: CASSLDRGEPEYHEQYF.

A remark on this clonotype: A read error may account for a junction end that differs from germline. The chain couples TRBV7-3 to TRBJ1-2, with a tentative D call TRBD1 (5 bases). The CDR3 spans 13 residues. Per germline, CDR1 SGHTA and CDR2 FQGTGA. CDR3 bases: TGTGCCAGCAGCTTAGCAGGGAACTATGGCAACACCTTC. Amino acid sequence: CASSLAGNYGNTF.

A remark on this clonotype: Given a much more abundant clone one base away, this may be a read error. CDR3 sequence (DNA): TGTGCCAGCGGGACCTCCAGGGGCACTGAAGCTTTCTTT. This encodes CASGTSRGTEAFF. The J gene is TRBJ1-1, the V gene TRBV6-1, with D perhaps TRBD1 (6 bases). The V gene's germline CDR1 is MNHNS and CDR2 SASEGT. V was shortened by 8 bases and J by 4 bases, with 14 bases between the two germline ends. The CDR3 contains 13 residues.

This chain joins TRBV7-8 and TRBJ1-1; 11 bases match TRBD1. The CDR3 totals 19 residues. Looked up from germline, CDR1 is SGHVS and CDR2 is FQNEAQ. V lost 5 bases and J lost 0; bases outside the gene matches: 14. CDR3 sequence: CASSPLRDRGGYMNTEAFF. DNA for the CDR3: TGTGCCAGCAGCCCCCTTAGGGACAGGGGGGGATACATGAACACTGAAGCTTTCTTT.